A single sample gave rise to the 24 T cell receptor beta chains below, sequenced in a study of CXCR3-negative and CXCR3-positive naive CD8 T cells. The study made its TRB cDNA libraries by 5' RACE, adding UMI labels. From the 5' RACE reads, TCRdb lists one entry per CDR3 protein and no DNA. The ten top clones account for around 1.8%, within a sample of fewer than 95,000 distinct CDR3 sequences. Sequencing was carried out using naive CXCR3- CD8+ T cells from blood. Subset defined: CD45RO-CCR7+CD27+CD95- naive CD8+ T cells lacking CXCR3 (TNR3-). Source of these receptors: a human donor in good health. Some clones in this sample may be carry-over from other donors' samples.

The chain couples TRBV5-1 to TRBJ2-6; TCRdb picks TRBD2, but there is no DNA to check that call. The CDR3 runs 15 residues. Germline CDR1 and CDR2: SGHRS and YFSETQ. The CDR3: CASSEDSPGANVLTF.

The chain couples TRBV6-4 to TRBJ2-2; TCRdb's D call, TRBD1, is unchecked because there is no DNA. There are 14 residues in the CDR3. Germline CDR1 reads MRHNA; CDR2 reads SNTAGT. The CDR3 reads CASSSGARTGELFF.

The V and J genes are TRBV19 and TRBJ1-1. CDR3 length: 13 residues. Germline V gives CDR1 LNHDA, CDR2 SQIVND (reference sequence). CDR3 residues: CASSIQLNTEAFF. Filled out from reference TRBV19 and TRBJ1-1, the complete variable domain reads DGGITQSPKYLFRKEGQNVTLSCEQNLNHDAMYWYRQDPGQGLRLIYYSQIVNDFQKGDIAEGYSVSREKKESFPLTVTSAQKNPTAFYLCASSIQLNTEAFFGQGTRLTVV.

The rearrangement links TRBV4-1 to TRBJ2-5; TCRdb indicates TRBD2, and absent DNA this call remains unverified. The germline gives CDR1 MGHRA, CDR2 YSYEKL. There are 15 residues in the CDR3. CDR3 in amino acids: CASSQDPAGGETQYF.

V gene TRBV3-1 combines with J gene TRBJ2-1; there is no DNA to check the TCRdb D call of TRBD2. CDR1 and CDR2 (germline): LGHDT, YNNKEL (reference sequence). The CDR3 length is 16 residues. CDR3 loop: CASSPTGLAAYNEQFF.

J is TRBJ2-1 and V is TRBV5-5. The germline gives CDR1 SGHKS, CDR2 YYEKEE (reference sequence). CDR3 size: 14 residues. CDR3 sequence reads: CASSLTRINNEQFF.

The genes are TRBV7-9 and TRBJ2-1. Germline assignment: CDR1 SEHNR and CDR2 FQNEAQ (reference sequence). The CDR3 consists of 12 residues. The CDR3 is CASSSTQFEQFF.

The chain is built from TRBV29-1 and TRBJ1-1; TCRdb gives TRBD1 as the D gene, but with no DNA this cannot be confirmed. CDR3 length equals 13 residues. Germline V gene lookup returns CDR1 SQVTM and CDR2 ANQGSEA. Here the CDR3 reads CSVGGGMNTEAFF.

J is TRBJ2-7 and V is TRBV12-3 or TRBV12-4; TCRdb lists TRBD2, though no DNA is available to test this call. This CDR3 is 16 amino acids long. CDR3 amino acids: CASSAILANGGYEQYF.

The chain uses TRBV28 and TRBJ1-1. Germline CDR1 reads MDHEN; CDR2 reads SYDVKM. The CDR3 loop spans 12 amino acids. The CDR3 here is CASSPGLGSAFF.

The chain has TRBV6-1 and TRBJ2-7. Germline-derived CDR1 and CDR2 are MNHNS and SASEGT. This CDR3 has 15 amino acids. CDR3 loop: CASSEVAGSSYEQYF.

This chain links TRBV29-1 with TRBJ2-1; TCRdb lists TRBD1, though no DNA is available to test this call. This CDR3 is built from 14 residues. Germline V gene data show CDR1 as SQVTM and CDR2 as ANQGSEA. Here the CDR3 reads CSVDQETGGDEQFF.

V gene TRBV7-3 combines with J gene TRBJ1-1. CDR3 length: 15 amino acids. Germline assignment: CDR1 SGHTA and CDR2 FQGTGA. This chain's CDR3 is CASSSGPSAGNEAFF.

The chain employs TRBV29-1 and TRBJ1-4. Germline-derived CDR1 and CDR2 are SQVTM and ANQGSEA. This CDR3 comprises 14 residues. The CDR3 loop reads CSVRGGATNEKLFF.

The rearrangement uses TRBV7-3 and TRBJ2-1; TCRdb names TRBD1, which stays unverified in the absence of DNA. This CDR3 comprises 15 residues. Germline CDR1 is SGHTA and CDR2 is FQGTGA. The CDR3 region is CASSSLGTGGDEQFF.

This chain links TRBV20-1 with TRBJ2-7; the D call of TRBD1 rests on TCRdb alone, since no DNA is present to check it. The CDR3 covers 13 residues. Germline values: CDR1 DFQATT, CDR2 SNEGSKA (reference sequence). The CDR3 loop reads CSASGGIVNEQYF.

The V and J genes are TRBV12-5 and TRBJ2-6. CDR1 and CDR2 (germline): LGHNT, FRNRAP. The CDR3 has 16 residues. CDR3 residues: CASGFGPSSGANVLTF.

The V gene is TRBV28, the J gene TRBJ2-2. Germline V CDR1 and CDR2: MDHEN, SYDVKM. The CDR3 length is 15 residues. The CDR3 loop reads CASSSGYGNTGELFF.

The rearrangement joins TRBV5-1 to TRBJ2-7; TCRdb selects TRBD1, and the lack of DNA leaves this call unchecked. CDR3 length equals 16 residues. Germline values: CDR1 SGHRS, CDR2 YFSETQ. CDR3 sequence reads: CASREGTPLGSYEQYF.

CDR3 protein: CASSHQRGGRRPDNEQFF. This chain connects TRBV9 to TRBJ2-1; TCRdb indicates TRBD1, and absent DNA this call remains unverified. Germline lookup yields CDR1 SGDLS and CDR2 YYNGEE. This CDR3 contains 18 residues.

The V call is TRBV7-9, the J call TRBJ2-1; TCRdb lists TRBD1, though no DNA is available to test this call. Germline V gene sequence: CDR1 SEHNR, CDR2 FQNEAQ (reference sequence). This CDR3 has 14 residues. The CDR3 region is CASSSGQGLDEQFF.

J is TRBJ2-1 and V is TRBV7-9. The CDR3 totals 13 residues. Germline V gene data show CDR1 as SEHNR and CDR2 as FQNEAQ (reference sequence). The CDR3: CASSELWTGEQFF. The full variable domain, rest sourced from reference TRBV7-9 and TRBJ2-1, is DTGVSQNPRHKITKRGQNVTFRCDPISEHNRLYWYRQTLGQGPEFLTYFQNEAQLEKSRLLSDRFSAERPKGSFSTLEIQRTEQGDSAMYLCASSELWTGEQFFGPGTRLTVL.

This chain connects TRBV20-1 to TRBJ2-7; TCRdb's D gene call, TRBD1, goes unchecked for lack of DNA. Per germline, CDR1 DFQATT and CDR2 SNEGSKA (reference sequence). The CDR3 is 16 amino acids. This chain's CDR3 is CSARDRDRGFSYEQYF.

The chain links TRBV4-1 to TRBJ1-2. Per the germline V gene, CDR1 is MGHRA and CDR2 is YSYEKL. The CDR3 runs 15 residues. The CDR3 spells CASSQIDSGNYGYTF.